The T cell receptor beta chain described here comes from a study of T cell changes during pregnancy in multiple sclerosis. Germline V lookup: CDR1 SGHRS, CDR2 YFSETQ. V gave up 3 bases and J gave up 5 bases; unmatched junction bases: 1. CDR3 length: 12 residues. Produced via immunoSEQ multiplex PCR; TCRdb's table is partial and in-frame only. The sample records 57,000 or so clones, approximately 90% being singletons. This clone was counted once. The V and J genes are TRBV5-1 and TRBJ2-5; 7 positions agree with TRBD1. Material: peripheral blood, obtained in the second trimester of pregnancy. The sequence came from a female donor with multiple sclerosis, enrolled in a pregnancy study. This chain's CDR3 is CASSSQGETQYF. The CDR3 bases are TGCGCCAGCAGCTCACAGGGGGAGACCCAGTACTTC. The variable domain in full, with the rest retrieved from reference TRBV5-1 and TRBJ2-5, is KAGVTQTPRYLIKTRGQQVTLSCSPISGHRSVSWYQQTPGQGLQFLFEYFSETQRNKGNFPGRFSGRQFSNSRSEMNVSTLELGDSALYLCASSSQGETQYFGPGTRLLVL.